The 19 T cell receptor beta chains below were found in one sample sequenced in a study of neurological immune-mediated disorders. Each CDR3 protein gets one entry after TCRdb re-called the 5' RACE reads with MiXCR. In the table there are about 17,000 distinct CDR3 sequences, 3.5% of which are singletons. What was sequenced was CD8+ T cells from blood. These receptors all come from a woman aged 40-49 years in good health.

This clonotype was detected many times. The chain carries TRBV20-1 and TRBJ2-7, with 11 bases aligning to TRBD2. The CDR3 is 15 amino acids. Germline values: CDR1 DFQATT, CDR2 SNEGSKA (reference sequence). Losses at the gene ends were 0 bases for V and 3 bases for J; bases not matched to a gene: 4. CDR3 residues: CSARDQGTSGYEQYF. CDR3 in DNA: TGCAGTGCTAGAGATCAAGGGACTAGCGGCTACGAGCAGTACTTC.

This clonotype was recorded at least ten times. The chain has TRBV6-2 or TRBV6-3 and TRBJ2-5, with 12 bases that match TRBD2. This CDR3 has 18 residues. In germline, CDR1 is MNHEY, CDR2 SVGEGT. The trim removed 4 bases at V and 5 bases at J, leaving 14 bases unmatched. The CDR3 nucleotides are TGTGCCAGCAGTTTAAACCTCGGACTAGCGGGAAGAGGGGAGACCCAGTACTTC. Translated, it gives CASSLNLGLAGRGETQYF.

This clonotype came up many times. The V call is TRBV10-3, the J call TRBJ2-5, with 7 bases fitting TRBD2. Trimming removed 3 bases from V and 3 bases from J; junction bases left unmatched: 7. CDR1 is ENHRY, CDR2 SYGVKD, per germline. The CDR3 consists of 15 residues. The CDR3 loop reads CAISDPTSAEETQYF. CDR3 DNA sequence: TGTGCCATCAGTGACCCTACTAGCGCCGAAGAGACCCAGTACTTC.

This clonotype qualifies as medium-sized (0.01 to 0.1%). The chain carries TRBV20-1 and TRBJ2-1, with 12 bases identical to TRBD2. V lost 7 bases and J lost 7; bases outside the gene matches: 8. The germline V gene has CDR1 DFQATT and CDR2 SNEGSKA (reference sequence). The CDR3 length is 14 residues. CDR3 residues: CSGRLAGDWNEQFF. CDR3 DNA sequence: TGCAGTGGTCGACTAGCGGGAGATTGGAATGAGCAGTTCTTC.

This clonotype was counted at least ten times. In DNA, the CDR3 is TGTGCCAGCAGCCAAGATCGGGACGGACAAGAGACCCAGTACTTC. Its translation: CASSQDRDGQETQYF. V usage is TRBV4-2 and J usage is TRBJ2-5; possibly TRBD1 or TRBD2 for D (5 bases each). CDR3 size: 15 residues. Looked up from germline, CDR1 is LGHNA and CDR2 is YNFKEQ. The ends were cut back, 0 bases at V and 2 bases at J, with 10 bases in the middle.

This clonotype was detected many times. The rearrangement links TRBV20-1 to TRBJ2-1; 14 nucleotides agree with TRBD2. Germline V gene sequence: CDR1 DFQATT, CDR2 SNEGSKA (reference sequence). Trimming removed 6 bases from V and 8 bases from J; junction bases left unmatched: 12. The CDR3 is 16 residues long. CDR3: CSATSGTSGSRYEQFF. CDR3 DNA: TGCAGTGCAACTTCCGGGACTAGCGGGAGTCGGTATGAGCAGTTCTTC.

Ten or more counts support this clonotype. This CDR3 reads CASSLLAGGDQPQHF. DNA for the CDR3: TGTGCCAGCAGTTTATTGGCAGGGGGGGATCAGCCCCAGCATTTT. This chain joins TRBV12-3 or TRBV12-4 and TRBJ1-5; TRBD1 matches 7 bases. The CDR3 has 15 amino acids. V lost 2 bases and J lost 5; bases outside the gene matches: 6.

This clonotype has at least ten counts. The chain is built from TRBV6-5 and TRBJ1-1; no reliable D call. Germline V CDR1 and CDR2: MNHEY, SVGAGI. The length of the CDR3 is 14 residues. The V and J ends lost 6 bases and 4 bases respectively, with 15 bases between them. CDR3 residues: CASRGPGILTEAFF. CDR3 sequence (DNA): TGTGCCAGCAGGGGCCCCGGAATTCTCACTGAAGCTTTCTTT.

A note on this clonotype: This may come from a read error, since a much larger clone is one base off. DNA for the CDR3: TGCAGTGCTAGAGGGAGTGGGAGGGAAAGCAATCAGCCCCAGCATTTT. Protein product: CSARGSGRESNQPQHF. The J gene is TRBJ1-5, the V gene TRBV20-1; D gene unclear. The CDR3 is made up of 16 amino acids. Germline CDR1 and CDR2: DFQATT and SNEGSKA (reference sequence). V lost 1 base and J 1 base, leaving 14 bases between the germline ends.

This clonotype was observed many times. The chain links TRBV6-2 or TRBV6-3 to TRBJ1-1, with 8 nucleotides matching TRBD1. CDR1 and CDR2 (germline): MNHEY, SVGEGT. The CDR3 extends over 15 amino acids. The trim removed 4 bases at V and 3 bases at J, leaving 7 bases unmatched. Here the CDR3 DNA reads TGTGCCAGCAGTTCCCCGGGACAGGAGTACACTGAAGCTTTCTTT. Translating gives CASSSPGQEYTEAFF.

This clonotype was observed at least ten times. The chain recombines TRBV4-1 with TRBJ2-1; D not resolved. The germline V gene has CDR1 MGHRA and CDR2 YSYEKL. This CDR3 has 11 residues. V was trimmed by 1 base and J by 7 bases, leaving 2 bases between them. The CDR3 sequence is CASSQGNEQFF. CDR3 DNA: TGCGCCAGCAGCCAAGGGAATGAGCAGTTCTTC.

This clonotype occurred many times. The chain links TRBV4-2 to TRBJ2-7; 9 bases align to TRBD1. The CDR3 consists of 16 residues. The germline V gene encodes CDR1 LGHNA and CDR2 YNFKEQ. J lost 4 bases, V lost 0 bases, and 7 bases had no gene match. The CDR3 DNA follows: TGTGCCAGCAGCCAAGAAGGACAGGGGCTAATATACGAGCAGTACTTC. This sequence encodes CASSQEGQGLIYEQYF.

This clonotype was seen repeatedly, ten times or more. This chain uses TRBV27 with TRBJ2-1; no clear D gene. The CDR3 extends over 10 amino acids. Germline V lookup: CDR1 MNHEY, CDR2 SMNVEV (reference sequence). V lost 8 bases, J lost 5 bases, and 4 bases lay in between. CDR3 in DNA: TGTGCCAGCGGTCACAATGAGCAGTTCTTC. Protein sequence: CASGHNEQFF.

This clonotype was counted ten times or more. The chain links TRBV20-1 to TRBJ1-2, with unresolved D. The germline V and J ends were trimmed by 7 bases and 2 bases, with 17 bases remaining between them. The CDR3 is 14 amino acids. Germline values: CDR1 DFQATT, CDR2 SNEGSKA (reference sequence). CDR3 residues: CSGTERRKNYGYTF. In nucleotides, the CDR3 is TGCAGTGGGACGGAGAGACGAAAGAACTATGGCTACACCTTC.

This clonotype was seen repeatedly, ten times or more. The V and J genes are TRBV28 and TRBJ2-1; a possible D gene is TRBD1 (5 bases). Trimming removed 11 bases from V and 8 bases from J, with 19 bases in between. CDR1 and CDR2 from the germline V gene are MDHEN and SYDVKM. The CDR3 runs to 13 residues. Here the CDR3 DNA reads TGTGCCTCCAGCCCAGGGTCGGTGGATGAGCAGTTCTTC. It yields the protein CASSPGSVDEQFF.

In its sample, this clonotype was seen many times. V is TRBV2 and J is TRBJ1-5; D not resolved. The germline CDR1 and CDR2 sequences are SNHLY and FYNNEI. The V end lost 1 base, the J end lost 1 base, and 5 bases lay between the germline ends. The CDR3 totals 14 residues. The CDR3 region is CASSEVGSNQPQHF. For the CDR3, the DNA is TGTGCCAGCAGTGAAGTGGGAAGCAATCAGCCCCAGCATTTT.

This clonotype is medium-sized (0.01 to 0.1%) within its sample. DNA for the CDR3: TGCGCCAGCAGCTTCACGGAAAACTATGGCTACACCTTC. Translating it yields CASSFTENYGYTF. The chain combines TRBV5-1 with TRBJ1-2, with D unresolved. Deletions cut 2 bases from V and 2 bases from J, with 7 bases between. Germline CDR1 and CDR2: SGHRS and YFSETQ. CDR3 length equals 13 residues.

This clonotype showed up many times. The rearrangement links TRBV7-2 to TRBJ1-1; a weak D match, TRBD1 (5 bases). The germline CDR1 and CDR2 sequences are SGHTA and FQGNSA. The CDR3 has 15 residues. V lost 1 base to trimming and J lost 2 bases, with 11 bases between them. The CDR3 loop is CASSLDPGLNTEAFF. Here the CDR3 DNA reads TGTGCCAGCAGCTTAGACCCAGGGCTAAACACTGAAGCTTTCTTT. Full variable domain (rest looked up from reference TRBV7-2 and TRBJ1-1): GAGVSQSPSNKVTEKGKDVELRCDPISGHTALYWYRQSLGQGLEFLIYFQGNSAPDKSGLPSDRFSAERTGGSVSTLTIQRTQQEDSAVYLCASSLDPGLNTEAFFGQGTRLTVV.

There are many counts of this clonotype. The gene calls are TRBV5-1 and TRBJ1-1; 7 bases map to TRBD1. In germline, CDR1 is SGHRS, CDR2 YFSETQ. CDR3 length: 15 amino acids. After removal of 3 bases from V and 2 bases from J, the junction contained 7 bases not matched to a gene. DNA of the CDR3: TGCGCCAGCAGCTCCAAACAGGGGATCAACACTGAAGCTTTCTTT. Its translation: CASSSKQGINTEAFF.